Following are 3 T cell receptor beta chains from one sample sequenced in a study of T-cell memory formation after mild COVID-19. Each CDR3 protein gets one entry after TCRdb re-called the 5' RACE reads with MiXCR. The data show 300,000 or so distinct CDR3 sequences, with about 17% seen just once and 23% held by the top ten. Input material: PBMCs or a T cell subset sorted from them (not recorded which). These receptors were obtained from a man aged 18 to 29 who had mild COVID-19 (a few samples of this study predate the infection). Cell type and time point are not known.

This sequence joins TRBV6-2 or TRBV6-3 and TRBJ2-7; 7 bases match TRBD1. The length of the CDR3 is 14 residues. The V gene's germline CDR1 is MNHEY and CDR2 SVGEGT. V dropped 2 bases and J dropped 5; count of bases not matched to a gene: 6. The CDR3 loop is CASSYTGVFHEQYF. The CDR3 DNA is TGTGCCAGCAGTTACACAGGGGTGTTCCACGAGCAGTACTTC.

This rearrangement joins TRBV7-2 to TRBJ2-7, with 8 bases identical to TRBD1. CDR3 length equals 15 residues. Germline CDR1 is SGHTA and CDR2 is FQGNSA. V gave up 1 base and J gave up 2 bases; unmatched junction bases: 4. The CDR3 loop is CASSLDRTGPYEQYF. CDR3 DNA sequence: TGTGCCAGCAGCTTAGATCGGACAGGGCCCTACGAGCAGTACTTC.

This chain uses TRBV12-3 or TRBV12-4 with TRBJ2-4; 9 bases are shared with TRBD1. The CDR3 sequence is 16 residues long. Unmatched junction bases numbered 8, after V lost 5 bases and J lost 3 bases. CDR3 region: CASSTLWDRDKNIQYF. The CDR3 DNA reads TGTGCCAGCAGTACGTTATGGGACAGGGACAAAAACATTCAGTACTTC.